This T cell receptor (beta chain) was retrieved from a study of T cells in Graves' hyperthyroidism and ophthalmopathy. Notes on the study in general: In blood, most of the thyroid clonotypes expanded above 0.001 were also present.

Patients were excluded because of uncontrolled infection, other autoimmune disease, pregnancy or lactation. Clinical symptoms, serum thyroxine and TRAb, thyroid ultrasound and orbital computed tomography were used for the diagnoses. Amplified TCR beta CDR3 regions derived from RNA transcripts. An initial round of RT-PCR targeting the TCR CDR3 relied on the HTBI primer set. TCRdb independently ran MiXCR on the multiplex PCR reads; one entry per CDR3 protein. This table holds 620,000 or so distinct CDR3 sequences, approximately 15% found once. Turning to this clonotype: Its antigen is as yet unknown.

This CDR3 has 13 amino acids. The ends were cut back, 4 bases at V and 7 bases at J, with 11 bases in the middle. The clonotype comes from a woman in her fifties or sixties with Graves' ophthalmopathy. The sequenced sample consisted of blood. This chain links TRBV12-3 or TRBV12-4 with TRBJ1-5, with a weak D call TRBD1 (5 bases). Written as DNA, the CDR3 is TGTGCCAGCAGTTCTCAGGGCGGCCAGCCCCAGCATTTT. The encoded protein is CASSSQGGQPQHF.